The clone carrying this T cell receptor beta chain was observed at least ten times. Its antigen is unknown. This CDR3 contains 18 residues. The germline V gene encodes CDR1 LGHNA and CDR2 YNFKEQ. Trimming pared 0 bases from V and 1 base from J, leaving 18 bases between. The source of the sample is a study of T cells after yellow fever vaccination. Points from the study as a whole: Reappearing after the booster were most of the clones from primary vaccination (less than 97% CD4, approximately 86% CD8). A minor fraction of clonotypes spanned both CD4 and CD8 compartments.

UMIs and a universal primer site were added when TCR cDNA was made by 5'RACE template switching. From the 5' RACE reads, TCRdb called clonotypes with MiXCR, one entry per CDR3 protein. The table has about 110,000 distinct CDR3 sequences, under 9% seen once. The clonotype was recovered from a man aged 30 to 45 who received the YFV17D yellow fever vaccine. The rearrangement uses TRBV4-2 and TRBJ1-2, with D hard to call. Sequenced material: CD8+ T cells sorted from PBMCs, taken 45 days after the yellow fever booster vaccination. CDR3 nucleotides: TGTGCCAGCAGCCAAGATCTAATTGGCAGGACCCTTAACTATGGCTACACCTTC. Translated: CASSQDLIGRTLNYGYTF.